This T cell receptor (beta chain) was sequenced for a study of blood T cell repertoires in COVID-19 (dated by TCRdb to about 2020). In terms of the full investigation: Samples from collaborators originated in the United States, Italy and Spain and spanned both the acute and convalescent phases of COVID-19. The prospective study material was composed of cDNA or gDNA derived from T cells, B-cell-depleted T cells, or PBMCs. Subjects who had been exposed to COVID-19, were actively infected with it, or had recovered from it provided the deeply sampled blood TCRbeta repertoires that made up the dataset. The repertoires were released in a freely available public database meant as a resource for research on the immune response to SARS-CoV-2. The samples were drawn from the first 160 participants of the ongoing ImmuneRACE study and from 1,254 subjects provided by 6 global collaborators. A de-identified subject ID, COVID-19 status, age in years and sex were almost always included in the sample metadata. Where available, HLA class I and class II types were taken from metadata supplied by the sample provider and were not determined by assay-based typing. General study outcomes and caveats: The quantity of clinical and demographic metadata differed by source and by participant and was supplied without curation.

The immunoSEQ Assay, a bias-controlled multiplex PCR, was used to amplify TCRbeta CDR3 regions from genomic DNA. In the paper's pipeline: The number of nucleated cells in each sample was estimated by amplification of reference gene primers within the assay. Sequence reads were collapsed and filtered to measure the absolute abundance of every unique TCRbeta CDR3 rearrangement. For each sample, productive Simpson clonality was calculated by taking the square root of Simpson's diversity index across productive rearrangements. Entries here come from immuneACCESS through TCRdb and include only in-frame sequences with V and J called. Some clones fail to appear in such tables; in the studies checked, an unresolved V gene covers under half of the shortfall, and the cause of the remainder is unknown. V, J and clone size reflect that table, while D and trimming were determined from the DNA. The sample table contains about 350,000 clones; only one count was recorded for approximately 89% of them. The ten largest clones take up approximately 4.1% of the sample.

This clone was seen a single time. Its antigen is still unknown. One base away there is no much larger clone; base qualities are not given. One collaborating source in Seattle enrolled patients during active infection and followed them longitudinally through the course of disease. Whole blood was collected in K2EDTA tubes by collaborating institutions according to the institutions' own protocols. For TCRbeta analysis, collaborators shipped samples in one of three forms: frozen whole blood, isolated PBMCs, or DNA extracted from either of those sample types. The CDR3 spans 13 residues, from the cysteine through the phenylalanine. Only CDR3 DNA is held: 39 bases, read in frame from base 1. At the junction V is shortened by 0 bases and J by 4 bases, with 6 bases in between. In the germline V gene, CDR1 corresponds to SGHAT and CDR2 to FQNNGV.

The sequencing sample was made of peripheral blood. The chain is assembled from TRBV11-2 and TRBJ1-2; no D gene call is confident. This clonotype was sampled from a woman aged 55-70 years with COVID-19, enrolled during active disease. The CDR3 in this case is CASSLENSYGYTF. The sequence in DNA is TGTGCCAGCAGCTTAGAGAACAGCTATGGCTACACCTTC.